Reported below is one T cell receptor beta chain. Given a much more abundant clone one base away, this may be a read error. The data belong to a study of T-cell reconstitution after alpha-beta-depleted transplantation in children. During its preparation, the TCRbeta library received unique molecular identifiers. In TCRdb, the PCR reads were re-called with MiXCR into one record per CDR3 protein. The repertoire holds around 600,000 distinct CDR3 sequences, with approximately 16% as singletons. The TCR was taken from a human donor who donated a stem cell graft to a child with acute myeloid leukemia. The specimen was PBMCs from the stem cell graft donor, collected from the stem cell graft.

CDR3 region: CSVDDRVAHNEQFF. As DNA, the CDR3 is TGCAGCGTTGATGACAGGGTGGCTCACAATGAGCAGTTCTTC. The genes are TRBV29-1 and TRBJ2-1, with 7 bases aligning to TRBD1. V shed 3 bases, J shed 5 bases, and the junction held 7 bases outside the gene matches. Looked up from germline, CDR1 is SQVTM and CDR2 is ANQGSEA. The CDR3 is 14 amino acids.